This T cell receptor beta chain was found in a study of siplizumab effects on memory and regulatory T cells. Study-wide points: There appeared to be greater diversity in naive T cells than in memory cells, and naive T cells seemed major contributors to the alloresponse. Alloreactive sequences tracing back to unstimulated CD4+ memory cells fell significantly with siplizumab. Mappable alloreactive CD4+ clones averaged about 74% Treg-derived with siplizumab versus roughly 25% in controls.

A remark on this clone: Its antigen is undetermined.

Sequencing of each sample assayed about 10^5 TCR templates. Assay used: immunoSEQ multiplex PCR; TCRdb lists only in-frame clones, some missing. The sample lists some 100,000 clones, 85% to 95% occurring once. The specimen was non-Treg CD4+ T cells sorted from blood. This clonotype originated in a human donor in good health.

The CDR3 DNA reads TGTGCCTGGGCCGGCCGGAGCCATCAGTACTTC. Residues: CAWAGRSHQYF. V gene TRBV30 combines with J gene TRBJ2-7; D is unresolved. This CDR3 contains 11 residues. The germline V gene has CDR1 GTSNPN and CDR2 SVGIG (reference sequence). Trimming stripped 5 bases from V and 10 bases from J, with 15 bases between.